This TCR beta chain stems from a study of molecular identifiers for immune sequencing clone quantification. Germline-derived CDR1 and CDR2 are SEHNR and FQNEAQ (reference sequence). CDR3 length: 16 amino acids. J gave up 0 bases and V 5 bases, and 8 bases lay outside the gene matches. Each CDR3 protein is one row after TCRdb ran MiXCR on the PCR reads. There are 300,000 to 350,000 distinct CDR3 sequences in the sample; about a fifth occur only once, and approximately 0.84% lies in the top ten. This clonotype was recorded at least ten times. The receptor's source is a human donor in good health. Some libraries in this study had Jurkat cell RNA spiked in. Sequenced material: naive CD8+ T cells from blood, with Jurkat cell RNA spiked in. Subset denoted: FACS-sorted CD8+CD4-CCR7+CD45RA+ naive T cells. The gene calls are TRBV7-9 and TRBJ1-1; 8 positions agree with TRBD1. The CDR3 is CASSPLTGAMNTEAFF. The CDR3 nucleotides are TGTGCCAGCAGCCCTTTGACAGGGGCCATGAACACTGAAGCTTTCTTT. Full variable domain (outside the CDR3, taken from reference TRBV7-9 and TRBJ1-1): DTGVSQNPRHKITKRGQNVTFRCDPISEHNRLYWYRQTLGQGPEFLTYFQNEAQLEKSRLLSDRFSAERPKGSFSTLEIQRTEQGDSAMYLCASSPLTGAMNTEAFFGQGTRLTVV.